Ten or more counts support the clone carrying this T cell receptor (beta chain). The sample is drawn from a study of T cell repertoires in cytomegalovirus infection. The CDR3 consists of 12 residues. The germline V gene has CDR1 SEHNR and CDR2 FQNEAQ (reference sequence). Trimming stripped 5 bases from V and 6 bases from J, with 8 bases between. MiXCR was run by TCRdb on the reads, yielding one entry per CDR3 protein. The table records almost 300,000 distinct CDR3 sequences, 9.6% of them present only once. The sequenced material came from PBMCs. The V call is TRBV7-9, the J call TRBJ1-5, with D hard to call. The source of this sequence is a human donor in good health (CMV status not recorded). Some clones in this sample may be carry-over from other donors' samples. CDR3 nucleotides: TGTGCCAGCAGCCAAGGGTTTCAGCCCCAGCATTTT. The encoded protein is CASSQGFQPQHF.